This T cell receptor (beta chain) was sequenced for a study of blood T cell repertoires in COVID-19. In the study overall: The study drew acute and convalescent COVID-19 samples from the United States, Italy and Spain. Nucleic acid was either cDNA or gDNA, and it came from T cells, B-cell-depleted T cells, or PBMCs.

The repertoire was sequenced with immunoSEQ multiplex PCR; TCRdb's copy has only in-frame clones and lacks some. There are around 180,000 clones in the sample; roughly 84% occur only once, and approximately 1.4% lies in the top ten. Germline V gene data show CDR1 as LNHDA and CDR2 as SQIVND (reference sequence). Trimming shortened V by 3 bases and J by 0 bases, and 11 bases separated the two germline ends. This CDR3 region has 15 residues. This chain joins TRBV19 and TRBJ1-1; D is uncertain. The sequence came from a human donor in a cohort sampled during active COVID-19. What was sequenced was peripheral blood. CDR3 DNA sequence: TGTGCCAGTAGTATTGGTCAGAACATGAACACTGAAGCTTTCTTT. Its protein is CASSIGQNMNTEAFF. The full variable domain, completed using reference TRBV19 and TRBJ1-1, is DGGITQSPKYLFRKEGQNVTLSCEQNLNHDAMYWYRQDPGQGLRLIYYSQIVNDFQKGDIAEGYSVSREKKESFPLTVTSAQKNPTAFYLCASSIGQNMNTEAFFGQGTRLTVV.